What follows is one T cell receptor beta chain and its context. At one end the junction does not follow the germline gene, possibly because of a read error. Profiled with immunoSEQ multiplex PCR; TCRdb holds only in-frame clones, not every one. The sample includes about 33,000 clones, around 90% of them seen just once. This sample is part of a study of T cells in narcolepsy. CDR3 length equals 15 residues. The germline CDR1 and CDR2 sequences are MDHEN and SYDVKM. This TCR was sampled from a human donor with narcolepsy. The sample was CD45RA- memory CD4+ T cells from PBMCs. The genes are TRBV28 and TRBJ2-7, with D perhaps TRBD2 (6 bases). The CDR3 DNA sequence: TGTGCCAGCAGTTCCTTAGCGGAGAATTCCTACGAGCAGTGCTTC. The encoded protein is CASSSLAENSYEQCF.